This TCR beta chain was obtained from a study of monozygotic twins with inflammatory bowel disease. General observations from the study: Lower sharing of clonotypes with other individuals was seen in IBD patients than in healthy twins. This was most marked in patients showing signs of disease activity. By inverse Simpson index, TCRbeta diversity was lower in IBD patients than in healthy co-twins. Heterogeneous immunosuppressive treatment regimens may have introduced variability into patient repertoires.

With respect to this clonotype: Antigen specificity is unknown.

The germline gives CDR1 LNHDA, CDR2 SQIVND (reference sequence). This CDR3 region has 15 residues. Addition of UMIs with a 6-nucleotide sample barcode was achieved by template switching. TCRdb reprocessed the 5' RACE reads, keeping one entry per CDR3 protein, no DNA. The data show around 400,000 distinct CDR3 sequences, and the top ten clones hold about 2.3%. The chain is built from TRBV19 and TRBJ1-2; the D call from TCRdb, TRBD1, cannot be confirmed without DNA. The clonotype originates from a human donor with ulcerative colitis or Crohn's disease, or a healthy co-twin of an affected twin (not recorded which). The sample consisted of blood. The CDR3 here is CASSTGDRGFYGYTF.